Listed below are T cell receptor beta chains from one sample, sequenced in a study of T cells in Graves' hyperthyroidism and ophthalmopathy. TCRdb used MiXCR to reprocess the multiplex PCR reads, holding one entry per CDR3 protein. Of under 800,000 distinct CDR3 sequences in the sample, approximately 15% were seen once. Sequencing was done on a sample of blood. These receptors were taken from a woman younger than 35 with Graves' hyperthyroidism. CDR3s include the opening cysteine and the closing phenylalanine or tryptophan. Each record gives: D gene, clone size, J gene, V gene, CDR3 DNA, CDR3 protein. The D gene is left open where the match is weak. Some rows mark clone size as missing; the rest say once, few, many or name a class of expanded clone.

D gene: NA; clone size: NA; J gene: TRBJ1-4; V gene: TRBV14; CDR3 DNA: TGTGCCAGCAGCCAAACCCAGGGTCGAGAAAAACTGTTTTTT; CDR3 protein: CASSQTQGREKLFF
D gene: TRBD1; clone size: many; J gene: TRBJ1-5; V gene: TRBV7-2; CDR3 DNA: TGTGCCAGCAGCGCCGCCGGGACAGGGGCGTGGAATCAGCCCCAGCATTTT; CDR3 protein: CASSAAGTGAWNQPQHF
D gene: NA; clone size: many; J gene: TRBJ2-2; V gene: TRBV29-1; CDR3 DNA: TGCAGCGCGACCCCCCGGACCGGGGAGCTGTTTTTT; CDR3 protein: CSATPRTGELFF
D gene: TRBD2; clone size: few; J gene: TRBJ2-1; V gene: TRBV6-1; CDR3 DNA: TGTGCCAGCAACAGACTGACTAGCGGGTTCAATGAGCAGTTCTTC; CDR3 protein: CASNRLTSGFNEQFF
D gene: TRBD1; clone size: many; J gene: TRBJ1-5; V gene: TRBV20-1; CDR3 DNA: TGCAGTGCTAGCTCGACAGGGGCTTTCGGTCAGCCCCAGCATTTT; CDR3 protein: CSASSTGAFGQPQHF
D gene: NA; clone size: NA; J gene: TRBJ2-3; V gene: TRBV6-1; CDR3 DNA: TGTGCCAGCGGAAGTGTGTGGGGCACAGATACGCAGTATTTT; CDR3 protein: CASGSVWGTDTQYF
D gene: NA; clone size: NA; J gene: TRBJ1-1; V gene: TRBV4-1; CDR3 DNA: TGCGCCAGCAGTGCCGGGCCCGGTAGTGAAGCTTTCTTT; CDR3 protein: CASSAGPGSEAFF
D gene: NA; clone size: once; J gene: TRBJ2-1; V gene: TRBV19; CDR3 DNA: TGTGCCAGTACGGACAATTACAATGAGCAGTTCTTC; CDR3 protein: CASTDNYNEQFF
D gene: NA; clone size: many; J gene: TRBJ2-1; V gene: TRBV7-9; CDR3 DNA: TGTGCCAGCAGCTTAGCTCCCGGGCGAGGTCAGTTCTTC; CDR3 protein: CASSLAPGRGQFF
D gene: NA; clone size: many; J gene: TRBJ2-7; V gene: TRBV7-9; CDR3 DNA: TGTGCCAGCAGCTTCTCGACAGACACCCCTTACGAGCAGTACTTC; CDR3 protein: CASSFSTDTPYEQYF
D gene: TRBD2; clone size: few; J gene: TRBJ2-5; V gene: TRBV7-9; CDR3 DNA: TGTGCCAGCAGCCTCGGGACTAGCGGGAGGTCTGCCCAAGAGACCCAGTACTTC; CDR3 protein: CASSLGTSGRSAQETQYF